This TCR beta chain was captured by sequencing in a study of Ad26.COV2.S vaccination and SARS-CoV-2 variants. Profiled with immunoSEQ multiplex PCR; TCRdb holds only in-frame clones, not every one. This repertoire shows 300,000 to 400,000 clones, 88% found once; its top ten account for 5.5% to 7%. The CDR3 covers 14 residues. V dropped 5 bases and J dropped 4 bases, with 13 bases sitting between them. Germline CDR1 is SGDLS and CDR2 is YYNGEE. Treatment: about 20 received Ad26.COV2.S at low or high dose, single or two shots; 5 received placebo; per-sample allocation not given. The investigators took samples on day 63 after the first vaccine or placebo injection.

The TCR originated in a person aged 18-65 years who received the Ad26.COV2.S COVID-19 vaccine or a placebo. Source: peripheral blood, taken in a trial of Ad26.COV2.S vaccine versus placebo. The chain employs TRBV9 and TRBJ2-1, with a possible D match to TRBD2 (5 bases). The CDR3 loop is CASSVTGFYNEQFF. DNA of the CDR3: TGTGCCAGCAGTGTGACGGGATTTTACAATGAGCAGTTCTTC. Looking up the rest from reference TRBV9 and TRBJ2-1 gives the full variable domain: DSGVTQTPKHLITATGQRVTLRCSPRSGDLSVYWYQQSLDQGLQFLIQYYNGEERAKGNILERFSAQQFPDLHSELNLSSLELGDSALYFCASSVTGFYNEQFFGPGTRLTVL.